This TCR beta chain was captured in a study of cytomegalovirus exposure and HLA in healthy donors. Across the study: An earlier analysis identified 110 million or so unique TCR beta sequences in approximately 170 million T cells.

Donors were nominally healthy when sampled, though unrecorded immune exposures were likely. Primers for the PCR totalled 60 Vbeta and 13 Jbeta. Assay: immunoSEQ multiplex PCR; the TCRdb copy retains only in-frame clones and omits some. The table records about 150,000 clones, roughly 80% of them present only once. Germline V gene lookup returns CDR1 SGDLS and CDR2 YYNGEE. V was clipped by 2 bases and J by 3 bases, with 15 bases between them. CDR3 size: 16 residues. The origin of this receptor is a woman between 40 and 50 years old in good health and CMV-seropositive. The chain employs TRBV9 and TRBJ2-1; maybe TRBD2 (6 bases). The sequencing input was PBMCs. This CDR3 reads CASSVGGGGVYNEQFF. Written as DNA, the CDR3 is TGTGCCAGCAGCGTTGGGGGAGGAGGAGTCTACAATGAGCAGTTCTTC.